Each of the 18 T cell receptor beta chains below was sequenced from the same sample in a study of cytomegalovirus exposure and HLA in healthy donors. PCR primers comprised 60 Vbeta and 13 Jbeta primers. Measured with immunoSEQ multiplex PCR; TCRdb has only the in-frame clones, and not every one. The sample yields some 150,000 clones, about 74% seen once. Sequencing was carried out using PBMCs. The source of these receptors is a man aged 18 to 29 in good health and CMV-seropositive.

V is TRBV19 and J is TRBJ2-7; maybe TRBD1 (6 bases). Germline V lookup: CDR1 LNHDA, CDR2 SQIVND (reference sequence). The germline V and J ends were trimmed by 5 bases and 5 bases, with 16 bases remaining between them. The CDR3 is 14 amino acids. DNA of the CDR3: TGTGCCAGTAGTTTCCGACAGGATCTAAACGAGCAGTACTTC. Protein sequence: CASSFRQDLNEQYF.

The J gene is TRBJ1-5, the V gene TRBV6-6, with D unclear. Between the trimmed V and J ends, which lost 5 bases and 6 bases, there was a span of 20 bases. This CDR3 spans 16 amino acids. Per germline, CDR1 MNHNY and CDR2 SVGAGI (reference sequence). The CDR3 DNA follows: TGTGCCAGCAGTCTCGCCGTATTCGGGGAAAGTCAGCCCCAGCATTTT. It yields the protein CASSLAVFGESQPQHF.

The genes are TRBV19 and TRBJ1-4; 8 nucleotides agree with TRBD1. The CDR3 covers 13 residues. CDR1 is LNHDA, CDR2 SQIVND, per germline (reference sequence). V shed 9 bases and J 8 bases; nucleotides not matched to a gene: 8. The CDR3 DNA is TGTGCCAGCGGACAGGGACGGAGGGAAAAACTGTTTTTT. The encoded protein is CASGQGRREKLFF.

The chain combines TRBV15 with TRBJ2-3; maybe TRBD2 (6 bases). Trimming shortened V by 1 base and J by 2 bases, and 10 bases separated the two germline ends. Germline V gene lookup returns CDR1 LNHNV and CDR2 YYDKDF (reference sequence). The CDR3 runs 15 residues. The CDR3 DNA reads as TGTGCCACCAGCAGAGCCCGGGGGTACACAGATACGCAGTATTTT. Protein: CATSRARGYTDTQYF.

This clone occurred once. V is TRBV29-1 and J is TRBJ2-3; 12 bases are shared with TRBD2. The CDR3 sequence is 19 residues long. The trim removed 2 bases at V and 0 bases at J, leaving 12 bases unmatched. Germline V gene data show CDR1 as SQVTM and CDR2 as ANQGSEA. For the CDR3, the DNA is TGCAGCGTTGAATGGCCTAGCGGGAGGGCCGAAGTGAGCACAGATACGCAGTATTTT. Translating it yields CSVEWPSGRAEVSTDTQYF.

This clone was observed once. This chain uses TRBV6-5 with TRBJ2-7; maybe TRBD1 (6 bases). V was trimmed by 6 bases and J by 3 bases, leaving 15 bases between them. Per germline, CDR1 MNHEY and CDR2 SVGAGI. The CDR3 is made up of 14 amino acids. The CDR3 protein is CASRADRNFYEQYF. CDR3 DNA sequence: TGTGCCAGCAGGGCGGACAGAAACTTCTACGAGCAGTACTTC.

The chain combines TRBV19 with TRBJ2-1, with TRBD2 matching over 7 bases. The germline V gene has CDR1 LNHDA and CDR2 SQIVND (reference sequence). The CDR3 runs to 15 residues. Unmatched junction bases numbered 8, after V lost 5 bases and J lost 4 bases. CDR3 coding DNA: TGTGCCAGTAGTCTCTGGTCGGGGGGATACAATGAGCAGTTCTTC. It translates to CASSLWSGGYNEQFF.

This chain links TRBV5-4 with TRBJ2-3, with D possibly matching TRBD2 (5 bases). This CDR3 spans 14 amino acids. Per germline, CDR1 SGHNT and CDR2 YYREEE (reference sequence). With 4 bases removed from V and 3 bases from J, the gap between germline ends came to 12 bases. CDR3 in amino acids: CASSPSRWTDTQYF. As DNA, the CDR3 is TGTGCCAGCAGCCCTAGCCGGTGGACAGATACGCAGTATTTT.

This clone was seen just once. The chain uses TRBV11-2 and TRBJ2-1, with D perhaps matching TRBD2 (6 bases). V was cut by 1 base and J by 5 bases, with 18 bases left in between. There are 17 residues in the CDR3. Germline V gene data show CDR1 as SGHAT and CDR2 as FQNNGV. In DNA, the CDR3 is TGTGCCAGCAGCTTAGGGCGGGGAACGAGGAGGCACAATGAGCAGTTCTTC. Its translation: CASSLGRGTRRHNEQFF.

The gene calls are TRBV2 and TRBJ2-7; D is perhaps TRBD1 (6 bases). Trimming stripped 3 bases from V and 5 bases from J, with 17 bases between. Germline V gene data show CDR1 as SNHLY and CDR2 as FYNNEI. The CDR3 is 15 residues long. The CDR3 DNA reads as TGTGCCAGCAGTGATTCGGCACAGGGTCTCCACGAGCAGTACTTC. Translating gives CASSDSAQGLHEQYF.

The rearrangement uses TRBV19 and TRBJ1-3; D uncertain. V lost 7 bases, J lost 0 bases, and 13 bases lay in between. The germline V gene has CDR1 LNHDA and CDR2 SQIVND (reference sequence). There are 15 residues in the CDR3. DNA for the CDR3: TGTGCCAGTACCCGACATCGTTTCTCTGGAAACACCATATATTTT. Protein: CASTRHRFSGNTIYF. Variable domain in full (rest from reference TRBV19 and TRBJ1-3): DGGITQSPKYLFRKEGQNVTLSCEQNLNHDAMYWYRQDPGQGLRLIYYSQIVNDFQKGDIAEGYSVSREKKESFPLTVTSAQKNPTAFYLCASTRHRFSGNTIYFGEGSWLTVV.

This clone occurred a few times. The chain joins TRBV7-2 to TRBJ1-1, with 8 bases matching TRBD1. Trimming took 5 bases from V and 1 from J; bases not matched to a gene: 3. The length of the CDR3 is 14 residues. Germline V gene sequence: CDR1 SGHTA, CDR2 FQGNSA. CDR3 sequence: CASSRDRSNTEAFF. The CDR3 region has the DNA TGTGCCAGCAGCCGGGACAGGTCGAACACTGAAGCTTTCTTT.

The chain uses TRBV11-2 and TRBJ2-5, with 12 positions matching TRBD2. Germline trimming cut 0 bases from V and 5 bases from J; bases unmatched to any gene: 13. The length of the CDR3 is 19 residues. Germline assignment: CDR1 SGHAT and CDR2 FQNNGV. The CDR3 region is CASSLEDPPLAGGGETQYF. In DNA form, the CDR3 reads TGTGCCAGCAGCTTAGAAGACCCCCCACTAGCGGGGGGTGGTGAGACCCAGTACTTC.

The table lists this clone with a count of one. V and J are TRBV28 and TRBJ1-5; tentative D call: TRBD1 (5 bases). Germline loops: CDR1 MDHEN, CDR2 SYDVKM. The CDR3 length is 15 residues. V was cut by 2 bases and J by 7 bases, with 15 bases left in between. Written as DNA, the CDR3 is TGTGCCAGCAGTTTAAAGGGGCGCCCCGGGCAGCCCCAGCATTTT. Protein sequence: CASSLKGRPGQPQHF.

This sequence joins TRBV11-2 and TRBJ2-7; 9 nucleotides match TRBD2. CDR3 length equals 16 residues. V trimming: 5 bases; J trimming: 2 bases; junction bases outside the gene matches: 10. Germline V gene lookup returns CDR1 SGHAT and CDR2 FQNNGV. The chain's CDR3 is CASSHDSGSAPYEQYF. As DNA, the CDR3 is TGTGCCAGCAGCCATGATAGCGGGAGCGCGCCCTACGAGCAGTACTTC.

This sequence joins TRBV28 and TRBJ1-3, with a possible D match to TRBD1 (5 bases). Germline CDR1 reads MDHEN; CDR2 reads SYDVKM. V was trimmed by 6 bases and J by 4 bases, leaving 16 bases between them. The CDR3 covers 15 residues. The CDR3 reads CASSFGGTRGNTIYF. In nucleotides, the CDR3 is TGTGCCAGCAGCTTCGGGGGGACGAGGGGAAACACCATATATTTT.

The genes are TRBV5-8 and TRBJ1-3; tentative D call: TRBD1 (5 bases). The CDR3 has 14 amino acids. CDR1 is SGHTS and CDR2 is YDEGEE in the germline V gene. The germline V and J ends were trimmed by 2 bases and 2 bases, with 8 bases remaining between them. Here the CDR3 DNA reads TGTGCCAGCAGCTTCGGCAGGGCTGGAAACACCATATATTTT. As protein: CASSFGRAGNTIYF.

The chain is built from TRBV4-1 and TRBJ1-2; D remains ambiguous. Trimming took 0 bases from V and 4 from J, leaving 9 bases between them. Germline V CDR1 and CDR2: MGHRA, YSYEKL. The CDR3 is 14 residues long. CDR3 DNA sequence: TGCGCCAGCAGCCAAGACCCCAACATCTATGGCTACACCTTC. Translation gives CASSQDPNIYGYTF.